The following is a T cell receptor (beta chain) sequence with its context. Its specificity is unknown. CDR1 is SSHAT, CDR2 FNYEAQ, per germline (reference sequence). CDR3 length: 13 residues. This entry belongs to a study of T cells expressing NK-cell markers. For the study at large: It was sorted CD3+CD56-NKG2C+, CD3+CD56+NKG2C- and CD3+CD56+NKG2C+ T cells that provided the TCR beta repertoires.

TCRdb reprocessed the 5' RACE reads and stores each CDR3 protein as one record, lacking DNA. Its clone listing holds 250,000 or so distinct CDR3 sequences. Study conclusions and caveats: For over five donors, the dominant NKG2C+ clonotypes made up about 1.0-7.5% of their CD8+ T cells. Whether expanded NKG2C+ T cell clones were HCMV-specific remained unclear. A handful of donors showed these clonotypes also leading the CD3+CD56-NKG2C+ fraction.

J is TRBJ2-5 and V is TRBV7-7. This receptor was taken from a woman aged 18 to 75 in good health. The sequenced sample consisted of blood T cells: a sorted CD56 or NKG2C T cell subset, CD4+ or CD8+ T cells, or bulk PBMC T cells (not recorded which). CDR3 loop: CASSSLGRETQYF. Together with reference TRBV7-7 and TRBJ2-5, the CDR3 gives the full variable domain: GAGVSQSPRYKVTKRGQDVTLRCDPISSHATLYWYQQALGQGPEFLTYFNYEAQPDKSGLPSDRFSAERPEGSISTLTIQRTEQRDSAMYRCASSSLGRETQYFGPGTRLLVL.